This paragraph reports one T cell receptor (beta chain). Its target is unknown. V was clipped by 0 bases and J by 3 bases, with 13 bases between them. Per the germline V gene, CDR1 is SGHRS and CDR2 is YFSETQ. The CDR3 contains 16 residues. This entry comes from a study of shared clonotypes between healthy human individuals. Samples underwent the assay at deep level. Methods used by the authors: Filtering of immunoSEQ junctional sequences could not match full-length read filtering. Clones were sequenced by immunoSEQ multiplex PCR, and TCRdb holds only the in-frame ones, with some missing. That table furnishes V, J and clone size, whereas the DNA furnished D and trimming. The sample yields hundreds of thousands of clones, 97% seen once. General study findings and limits: What naive subsets generally showed was a larger estimated richness than memory subsets showed.

The receptor comes from a woman in her 30s in good health. The sample taken for sequencing was naive CD4+ T cells sorted from blood. Subset denoted: CD45RA+ positively selected. The chain has TRBV5-1 and TRBJ2-1, with D possibly matching TRBD2 (6 bases). The chain's CDR3 is CASSLESGGIYNEQFF. In DNA, the CDR3 is TGCGCCAGCAGCTTGGAATCGGGCGGGATCTACAATGAGCAGTTCTTC.